This T cell receptor beta chain appears in the sequencing data of a study of blood T cell repertoires in COVID-19. In the original workflow: Amplifying reference gene primers gave estimates of nucleated cell counts. Sequencing used immunoSEQ multiplex PCR; TCRdb keeps in-frame clones, though not all of them. Clonal size and the V and J genes are those of that table, whereas D and trimming came from the DNA. The sample includes over 200,000 clones, 87% of them seen just once. The CDR3 loop spans 15 amino acids. Germline lookup yields CDR1 MNHEY and CDR2 SMNVEV (reference sequence). V lost 4 bases and J lost 0; bases outside the gene matches: 6.

The source is a woman younger than 30 who had recovered from COVID-19. Specimen: peripheral blood. This chain joins TRBV27 and TRBJ2-7, with 7 bases that match TRBD2. CDR3 nucleotide sequence: TGTGCCAGCAGTTGGGAAGCTAGCGGCTCCTACGAGCAGTACTTC. This translates into CASSWEASGSYEQYF.